These 9 T cell receptor beta chains share one sample of origin, sequenced in a study of blood T cell repertoires in COVID-19. Profiling relied on immunoSEQ multiplex PCR, and the TCRdb table lists in-frame clones only, not all of them. The profile shows about 270,000 clones, about four fifths of them singletons. Sequences were obtained from peripheral blood. These receptors all come from a woman in her forties or fifties who had recovered from COVID-19.

The chain uses TRBV6-5 and TRBJ1-2; 9 bases agree with TRBD1. The CDR3 covers 13 residues. CDR1 and CDR2 (germline): MNHEY, SVGAGI. The J segment lost 12 bases and the V segment lost 4 bases, leaving 9 bases of the junction unmatched. CDR3 nucleotides: TGTGCCAGCAGTTTTACCGGGACAGGGTTAAACACCTTC. Encoded protein: CASSFTGTGLNTF.

This clone was recorded a few times. The chain links TRBV24-1 to TRBJ2-2, with 9 bases that match TRBD2. Germline-derived CDR1 and CDR2 are KGHDR and SFDVKD. The CDR3 consists of 17 residues. V shed 0 bases and J 3 bases; nucleotides not matched to a gene: 4. The chain's CDR3 is CATSDLSSGTYTGELFF. The CDR3 DNA is TGTGCCACCAGTGATTTGTCTAGCGGGACATACACCGGGGAGCTGTTTTTT.

This CDR3 is CASTRTSGRAWELFF. The CDR3 DNA reads as TGTGCCAGCACCAGGACTAGCGGGAGGGCCTGGGAGCTGTTTTTT. The rearrangement joins TRBV27 to TRBJ2-2, with TRBD2 matching over 15 bases. Germline trimming cut 7 bases from V and 9 bases from J; bases unmatched to any gene: 6. The germline CDR1 and CDR2 sequences are MNHEY and SMNVEV (reference sequence). This CDR3 comprises 15 residues.

The V gene is TRBV7-2, the J gene TRBJ2-3; 9 bases are a match to TRBD2. The CDR3 spans 16 residues. Germline V gene sequence: CDR1 SGHTA, CDR2 FQGNSA. V shed 5 bases, J shed 4 bases, and the junction held 10 bases outside the gene matches. DNA for the CDR3: TGTGCCAGCAGCGCCGACAGTCTAGCGGGATCAGATACGCAGTATTTT. It codes for CASSADSLAGSDTQYF.

The rearrangement uses TRBV14 and TRBJ1-6; D may be TRBD1 (6 bases). The CDR3 totals 14 residues. Germline CDR1 is SGHDN and CDR2 is FVKESK. The ends were cut back, 1 base at V and 7 bases at J, with 8 bases in the middle. Here the CDR3 DNA reads TGTGCCAGCAGCCAAGTACAGGGCAATTCACCCCTCCACTTT. Encoded protein: CASSQVQGNSPLHF.

This chain joins TRBV4-3 and TRBJ1-4; D is perhaps TRBD1 (6 bases). Germline V gene data show CDR1 as LGHNA and CDR2 as YSLEER. This CDR3 region has 22 residues. V was shortened by 8 bases and J by 1 base, with 35 bases between the two germline ends. The CDR3 region has the DNA TGCGCCAGCCCAAACTCACCCCCCCCTGCGTGGCAGGGGTGTGGAACTAATGAAAAACTGTTTTTT. This sequence encodes CASPNSPPPAWQGCGTNEKLFF.

This clone was counted at least ten times. The rearrangement links TRBV5-3 to TRBJ2-7; D is possibly TRBD2 (6 bases). TRBV5-3 carries the ORF label, with uncertain function. This CDR3 spans 13 amino acids. V lost 0 bases and J lost 2, with 6 bases in between. The DNA of the CDR3 is TGTGCCAGAAGCTTGGGACTAGCCTACGAGCAGTACTTC. This sequence encodes CARSLGLAYEQYF.

The V gene is TRBV7-9, the J gene TRBJ2-7; D is ambiguous. Trimming stripped 4 bases from V and 3 bases from J, with 16 bases between. CDR3 length: 15 amino acids. CDR1 SEHNR and CDR2 FQNEAQ come from the germline V gene (reference sequence). CDR3 sequence (DNA): TGTGCCAGCAGCTCCCGAGCCCACGGTTTCTACGAGCAGTACTTC. Protein product: CASSSRAHGFYEQYF.

This clone was seen just once. The V call is TRBV6-2 or TRBV6-3, the J call TRBJ2-5, with 14 bases identical to TRBD2. Germline trimming cut 5 bases from V and 3 bases from J; bases unmatched to any gene: 2. This CDR3 contains 15 residues. CDR1 is MNHEY, CDR2 SVGEGT, per germline. DNA for the CDR3: TGTGCCAGCAGTCGACTAGCGGGAGGGGAAGAGACCCAGTACTTC. Translated: CASSRLAGGEETQYF.